Given below is one T cell receptor beta chain in context. What it recognizes is unknown. The entry originates in a study of regulatory T cells in long-lasting Graves disease. Study in general: Treatment with antithyroid drugs for over 5 years, together with positive TSH receptor antibodies, meant persistent Graves' disease. Regarding the study as a whole: Only a small sample size was used, which may have cut accuracy. Persistent patients had a count of shared public clonotypes (over 2,500) that exceeded that of new patients (approximately 1,000). Peripheral blood was the sole material, not thyroid tissue.

TCR beta libraries were built with iRepertoire HTBI primers and Arm-PCR of CDR3 regions. TCRdb re-derived calls from the multiplex PCR reads in MiXCR, one entry per CDR3 protein. The top ten clones hold about 26% of a sample with about 450,000 distinct CDR3 sequences, around a quarter of them seen once. The time point is: persistent/refractory GD, antithyroid drugs over 5 years with positive TRAb. PBMC-extracted RNA yielded the TCR library. Trimming cost V 5 bases and J 0 bases, with 11 bases left between them. CDR1 and CDR2 (germline): SQVTM, ANQGSEA. This CDR3 comprises 13 residues. The receptor's source is a female donor with Graves disease. This chain links TRBV29-1 with TRBJ2-7; D remains ambiguous. Sequences were derived from peripheral blood mononuclear cells (PBMCs), sampled when the disease was refractory, from a patient treated with antithyroid drugs. CDR3 region: CSVWAGSSYEQYF. The CDR3 DNA is TGCAGCGTTTGGGCAGGAAGCTCCTACGAGCAGTACTTC.